One sample yielded the 20 T cell receptor beta chains listed below, sequenced in a study of T-cell memory formation after mild COVID-19. TCRdb itself ran the 5' RACE reads through MiXCR, one entry per CDR3 protein. Of 150,000 to 200,000 distinct CDR3 sequences listed, around 30% are singletons. Sequences were obtained from PBMCs or a T cell subset sorted from them (not recorded which). These receptors originate from an adult woman who had mild COVID-19 (a few samples of this study predate the infection). Cell type and time point are not known.

This chain links TRBV7-6 with TRBJ2-3; 10 positions match TRBD2. Looked up from germline, CDR1 is SGHVS and CDR2 is FNYEAQ. Losses at the gene ends were 5 bases for V and 2 bases for J; bases not matched to a gene: 7. CDR3 size: 16 residues. The CDR3 region is CASSRNSGRTTDTQYF. The CDR3 DNA follows: TGTGCCAGCAGCCGTAATAGCGGGAGGACCACAGATACGCAGTATTTT.

The sample holds a few counts of this clonotype. The J gene is TRBJ2-3, the V gene TRBV12-3 or TRBV12-4; D may be TRBD1 or TRBD2 (7 bases each). Between the trimmed V and J ends, which lost 8 bases and 1 base, there was a span of 16 bases. The CDR3 consists of 15 residues. CDR3 bases: TGTGCCAGCCGTACCAGGGGGGGCCGCACAGATACGCAGTATTTT. Protein: CASRTRGGRTDTQYF.

The DNA for the CDR3 is TGTGCCAGCAGCCCAAGGGACTACCTAAACACAGATACGCAGTATTTT. Protein: CASSPRDYLNTDTQYF. The chain employs TRBV3-1 and TRBJ2-3; 7 nucleotides match TRBD2. This CDR3 has 16 residues. J gave up 2 bases and V 4 bases, and 9 bases lay outside the gene matches. In germline, CDR1 is LGHDT, CDR2 YNNKEL (reference sequence).

V usage is TRBV3-1 and J usage is TRBJ2-2, with D perhaps assigned TRBD1 or TRBD2 (6 bases each). This CDR3 has 15 residues. The germline CDR1 and CDR2 sequences are LGHDT and YNNKEL (reference sequence). Deletions cut 0 bases from V and 6 bases from J, with 11 bases between. In nucleotides, the CDR3 is TGTGCCAGCAGCCAAGACAGAAGGGGGGCCGGGGAGCTGTTTTTT. Its protein product is CASSQDRRGAGELFF.

V and J are TRBV6-2 or TRBV6-3 and TRBJ2-5; 8 nucleotides match TRBD2. Trimming cost V 6 bases and J 1 base; bases outside gene matches: 10. CDR1 is MNHEY, CDR2 SVGEGT, per germline. The CDR3 has 16 residues. This CDR3 reads CASRLAELLPQETQYF. DNA for the CDR3: TGTGCCAGCAGACTAGCGGAACTCTTACCCCAAGAGACCCAGTACTTC.

The rearrangement joins TRBV18 to TRBJ2-5, with D unclear. The germline V and J ends were trimmed by 3 bases and 5 bases, with 7 bases remaining between them. The CDR3 is 12 residues long. The germline gives CDR1 KGHSH, CDR2 LQKENI. The CDR3 nucleotides read TGTGCCAGCTCACCCGTTCGGGAGACCCAGTACTTC. Translation: CASSPVRETQYF.

The chain carries TRBV6-6 and TRBJ2-7; the D gene is possibly TRBD2 (7 bases). This CDR3 has 14 residues. From germline, CDR1 is MNHNY and CDR2 SVGAGI (reference sequence). Trimming removed 0 bases from V and 4 bases from J, with 10 bases in between. CDR3 region: CASSYSEGGYEQYF. In DNA form, the CDR3 reads TGTGCCAGCAGTTACTCGGAGGGGGGGTACGAGCAGTACTTC.

The chain uses TRBV6-1 and TRBJ2-1; maybe TRBD1 (6 bases). The CDR3 loop spans 14 amino acids. V lost 5 bases and J lost 8, with 16 bases in between. Germline CDR1 reads MNHNS; CDR2 reads SASEGT. CDR3 sequence (DNA): TGTGCCAGCAGTCGACAGGCGAGCGCCCATGAGCAGTTCTTC. Translated: CASSRQASAHEQFF.

This clonotype was detected a few times. The V gene is TRBV5-1, the J gene TRBJ2-1; 7 bases agree with TRBD1. CDR3 length: 16 amino acids. Per the germline V gene, CDR1 is SGHRS and CDR2 is YFSETQ. Unmatched junction bases numbered 9, after V lost 0 bases and J lost 6 bases. CDR3 loop: CASSLEAGGRANEQFF. In DNA, the CDR3 is TGCGCCAGCAGCTTGGAGGCAGGGGGTAGGGCCAATGAGCAGTTCTTC.

J is TRBJ1-2 and V is TRBV4-1; 12 bases are a match to TRBD1. Looked up from germline, CDR1 is MGHRA and CDR2 is YSYEKL. V dropped 5 bases and J dropped 0; count of bases not matched to a gene: 7. The CDR3 runs 17 residues. The CDR3 is CASSWGQGAGSNYGYTF. The CDR3 bases are TGCGCCAGCAGCTGGGGACAGGGGGCCGGGTCTAACTATGGCTACACCTTC.

V is TRBV30 and J is TRBJ1-2, with D unclear. The length of the CDR3 is 12 residues. The ends were cut back, 3 bases at V and 5 bases at J, with 10 bases in the middle. Germline CDR1 GTSNPN, CDR2 SVGIG (reference sequence). The CDR3 nucleotides read TGTGCCTGGAGGACCCCTGGATATGGCTACACCTTC. It codes for CAWRTPGYGYTF.

The chain joins TRBV12-3 or TRBV12-4 to TRBJ1-1, with 7 bases lining up with TRBD1. This CDR3 contains 14 residues. The V segment lost 4 bases and the J segment 11 bases; nucleotides outside the gene matches: 13. CDR3 region: CASSSSSRGREAFF. As DNA, the CDR3 is TGTGCCAGCAGTTCCAGTTCCAGGGGGAGGGAGGCTTTCTTT.

A few counts support this clonotype. The chain joins TRBV18 to TRBJ1-5; tentative D call: TRBD1 (6 bases). V dropped 6 bases and J dropped 6 bases, with 15 bases sitting between them. The CDR3 length is 14 residues. Germline CDR1 is KGHSH and CDR2 is LQKENI. CDR3 loop: CASSFQGPGQPQHF. DNA of the CDR3: TGTGCCAGCTCCTTTCAGGGGCCGGGTCAGCCCCAGCATTTT.

The sample holds a few counts of this clonotype. The chain joins TRBV20-1 to TRBJ2-5; 7 positions agree with TRBD1. The CDR3 is made up of 15 amino acids. The germline CDR1 and CDR2 sequences are DFQATT and SNEGSKA (reference sequence). J gave up 1 base and V 3 bases, and 8 bases lay outside the gene matches. The chain's CDR3 is CSARGDRRAQETQYF. DNA of the CDR3: TGCAGTGCTAGGGGGGACAGACGGGCCCAAGAGACCCAGTACTTC.

The chain carries TRBV27 and TRBJ1-1; the D gene is possibly TRBD1 (5 bases). This CDR3 is built from 14 residues. V was trimmed by 0 bases and J by 5 bases, leaving 10 bases between them. The germline V gene has CDR1 MNHEY and CDR2 SMNVEV (reference sequence). In DNA, the CDR3 is TGTGCCAGCAGTTTATCGGCGGGGGATACTGAAGCTTTCTTT. Translation gives CASSLSAGDTEAFF.

This clonotype turned up a few times. This sequence joins TRBV6-6 and TRBJ1-4; TRBD1 matches 7 bases. J was trimmed by 7 bases and V by 4 bases; bases with no gene match: 9. The CDR3 extends over 15 amino acids. From germline, CDR1 is MNHNY and CDR2 SVGAGI (reference sequence). The CDR3 bases are TGTGCCAGCAGTTGGAACAGGGGACGAGGTGAAAAACTGTTTTTT. Amino acid sequence: CASSWNRGRGEKLFF.

Comment on this clonotype: At one boundary the junction diverges from the germline segment, which might be a read error. The chain couples TRBV7-9 to TRBJ2-4; 8 nucleotides agree with TRBD2. This CDR3 is built from 14 residues. The germline V gene has CDR1 SEHNR and CDR2 FQNEAQ (reference sequence). The CDR3 bases are TGTGCCAGCAGCTCTCCGGGAGGGGCGAAAATTCAATACTTC. This translates into CASSSPGGAKIQYF.

The rearrangement links TRBV24-1 to TRBJ2-2; no firm D call. The germline gives CDR1 KGHDR, CDR2 SFDVKD. The CDR3 consists of 14 residues. Trimming left V 1 base short and J 4 bases short, with 6 bases between. The CDR3 DNA follows: TGTGCCACCAGTGATTTTCGGAGCACCGGGGAGCTGTTTTTT. This translates into CATSDFRSTGELFF.

CDR3 sequence reads: CASSPYGYMNTEAFF. Written as DNA, the CDR3 is TGTGCCAGCTCACCGTACGGATATATGAACACTGAAGCTTTCTTT. The genes are TRBV18 and TRBJ1-1; D not resolved. Trimming shortened V by 3 bases and J by 0 bases, and 11 bases separated the two germline ends. Germline V CDR1 and CDR2: KGHSH, LQKENI. The CDR3 runs to 15 residues.

This clonotype was seen a few times. The chain uses TRBV4-3 and TRBJ2-2; 8 positions agree with TRBD2. The CDR3 has 16 amino acids. After removal of 1 base from V and 5 bases from J, the junction contained 6 bases not matched to a gene. Germline V gene data show CDR1 as LGHNA and CDR2 as YSLEER. CDR3 in amino acids: CASSQGAGGRTGELFF. DNA of the CDR3: TGCGCCAGCAGCCAAGGGGCGGGAGGCCGAACCGGGGAGCTGTTTTTT.